This TCR beta chain comes out of a study of cytomegalovirus exposure and HLA in healthy donors. As regards this clone: Its antigen is unknown.

The study ran its PCR with 60 Vbeta and 13 Jbeta primers. Authors' data handling: A later analysis counted 80 million or so unique TCR beta chains, some 12 million shared. Produced via immunoSEQ multiplex PCR; TCRdb's table is partial and in-frame only. The V and J calls and the clone size are those of that table, but D and trimming were determined from the DNA. The sample holds a few hundred thousand clones; 92% are singletons and the top ten take roughly 1.6%. General study findings and limits: In an earlier analysis, in roughly 580 donors, most V segments appeared productive either ~90% or ~30% of the time. In a later analysis, productive TCRs from donors in an Asian-associated ancestry cluster reportedly carried fewer N-insertions than the cohort mean. Three CMV-associated chains proved CMV antigen-specific in vitro.

Sequencing was carried out using PBMCs. The origin of this receptor is a girl aged 2 to 10 in good health and CMV-seronegative.

CDR3 nucleotide sequence: TGTGCCAGCAGCTCCCCAAGAGAGGTCACAGATACGCAGTATTTT. It encodes CASSSPREVTDTQYF. The V gene is TRBV5-5, the J gene TRBJ2-3; D remains ambiguous. The germline V gene encodes CDR1 SGHKS and CDR2 YYEKEE (reference sequence). The V end was cut by 3 bases, the J end by 2 bases, with 13 bases between. This CDR3 is built from 15 residues.